What follows are 25 T cell receptor beta chains derived from one specimen sequenced in a study of T-cell reconstitution after alpha-beta-depleted transplantation in children. Unique molecular identifiers were incorporated during preparation of the TCRbeta library. TCRdb fed the PCR reads into MiXCR, producing one record per CDR3 protein. The repertoire holds about 240,000 distinct CDR3 sequences, with about 12% as singletons. The sample here was PBMCs from the stem cell graft donor, taken from the stem cell graft. These TCRs come from a human donor who donated a stem cell graft to a child with acute lymphoblastic leukemia.

This clonotype was seen many times. The chain carries TRBV5-1 and TRBJ1-4; no clear D. V was clipped by 0 bases and J by 8 bases, with 14 bases between them. Germline-derived CDR1 and CDR2 are SGHRS and YFSETQ. CDR3 length equals 15 residues. CDR3 sequence: CASSLVAREEEKLFF. DNA of the CDR3: TGCGCCAGCAGCTTGGTAGCACGGGAAGAAGAAAAACTGTTTTTT.

In this sample, this clonotype turned up once. The DNA for the CDR3 is TGTGCCAGCAGCGTACTAGCGGGAGCTTCTTATGAGCAGTTCTTC. Translated: CASSVLAGASYEQFF. The rearrangement links TRBV9 to TRBJ2-1, with 10 bases matching TRBD2. The V gene's germline CDR1 is SGDLS and CDR2 YYNGEE. The junction had 6 bases not matched to a gene; V was cut back by 1 base and J by 8 bases. The length of the CDR3 is 15 residues.

This clonotype was counted many times. This chain links TRBV5-1 with TRBJ2-7; TRBD1 matches at 8 bases. Germline V gives CDR1 SGHRS, CDR2 YFSETQ. CDR3 size: 14 residues. With V trimmed by 4 bases and J by 3 bases, 6 bases remained unmatched. CDR3 loop: CASSSRQGLYEQYF. The CDR3 region has the DNA TGCGCCAGCAGCAGCCGACAGGGGCTCTACGAGCAGTACTTC.

This clonotype was detected many times. This sequence joins TRBV7-9 and TRBJ2-7, with a possible D match to TRBD2 (5 bases). The CDR3 covers 13 residues. Germline CDR1 is SEHNR and CDR2 is FQNEAQ (reference sequence). V was clipped by 2 bases and J by 6 bases, with 11 bases between them. The CDR3 nucleotides are TGTGCCAGCAGCTTAAGAGGGTTGGGCGAGCAGTACTTC. It encodes CASSLRGLGEQYF.

V and J are TRBV19 and TRBJ1-4; TRBD1 matches 9 bases. The germline CDR1 and CDR2 sequences are LNHDA and SQIVND (reference sequence). CDR3 length: 15 amino acids. The junction had 9 bases not matched to a gene; V was cut back by 5 bases and J by 8 bases. CDR3 loop: CASSVRRDRVEKLFF. CDR3 DNA: TGTGCCAGTAGTGTACGCCGGGACAGGGTGGAAAAACTGTTTTTT.

The chain carries TRBV19 and TRBJ2-2; D ambiguous. Germline-derived CDR1 and CDR2 are LNHDA and SQIVND (reference sequence). The CDR3 loop spans 13 amino acids. Trimming left V 7 bases short and J 0 bases short, with 6 bases between. The CDR3, as DNA: TGTGCCAGTACTACGGCGAACACCGGGGAGCTGTTTTTT. It codes for CASTTANTGELFF.

This clonotype was observed a few times. J is TRBJ1-5 and V is TRBV7-2; D may be TRBD1 (6 bases). The germline gives CDR1 SGHTA, CDR2 FQGNSA. There are 16 residues in the CDR3. Trimming shortened V by 3 bases and J by 3 bases, and 15 bases separated the two germline ends. The CDR3, as DNA: TGTGCCAGCAGCTTGGGGGTCAACAGGGACAATCAGCCCCAGCATTTT. The encoded protein is CASSLGVNRDNQPQHF. Full variable domain (missing parts from reference TRBV7-2 and TRBJ1-5): GAGVSQSPSNKVTEKGKDVELRCDPISGHTALYWYRQSLGQGLEFLIYFQGNSAPDKSGLPSDRFSAERTGGSVSTLTIQRTQQEDSAVYLCASSLGVNRDNQPQHFGDGTRLSIL.

This clonotype was observed a few times. V gene TRBV12-3 or TRBV12-4 combines with J gene TRBJ1-2; perhaps TRBD1 as D (6 bases). V was cut by 6 bases and J by 5 bases, with 19 bases left in between. The CDR3 contains 15 residues. The DNA for the CDR3 is TGTGCCAGCAGACCTACAACTCCTGGACAGTATGGCTACACCTTC. Translating gives CASRPTTPGQYGYTF.

The chain recombines TRBV5-1 with TRBJ2-5; TRBD2 is a possible D gene (6 bases). Germline V CDR1 and CDR2: SGHRS, YFSETQ. CDR3 length: 14 amino acids. V was clipped by 3 bases and J by 2 bases, with 11 bases between them. The CDR3: CASSWGTSQETQYF. The CDR3 DNA is TGCGCCAGCAGCTGGGGGACTTCACAAGAGACCCAGTACTTC. Looking up the rest from reference TRBV5-1 and TRBJ2-5 gives the full variable domain: KAGVTQTPRYLIKTRGQQVTLSCSPISGHRSVSWYQQTPGQGLQFLFEYFSETQRNKGNFPGRFSGRQFSNSRSEMNVSTLELGDSALYLCASSWGTSQETQYFGPGTRLLVL.

The chain couples TRBV7-2 to TRBJ2-5; perhaps TRBD2 as D (5 bases). The CDR3 extends over 15 amino acids. The V gene's germline CDR1 is SGHTA and CDR2 FQGNSA. V was cut by 1 base and J by 4 bases, with 13 bases left in between. The CDR3 sequence: CASSLGRGRGETQYF. CDR3 nucleotide sequence: TGTGCCAGCAGCTTAGGGCGTGGGAGAGGAGAGACCCAGTACTTC.

This clonotype was detected ten times or more. The rearrangement joins TRBV27 to TRBJ2-1; 13 nucleotides match TRBD2. Germline V gives CDR1 MNHEY, CDR2 SMNVEV (reference sequence). This CDR3 spans 15 amino acids. V trimming: 5 bases; J trimming: 12 bases; junction bases outside the gene matches: 10. CDR3 amino acids: CASSPGLAGSVSQFF. Written as DNA, the CDR3 is TGTGCCAGCAGTCCGGGACTAGCGGGGTCGGTATCGCAGTTCTTC.

At least ten counts were recorded for this clonotype. The genes are TRBV20-1 and TRBJ1-1; TRBD1 matches at 7 bases. CDR1 is DFQATT, CDR2 SNEGSKA, per germline (reference sequence). The junction had 8 bases not matched to a gene; V was cut back by 4 bases and J by 3 bases. This CDR3 spans 14 amino acids. DNA for the CDR3: TGCAGTGCTACGGGACAGACTAGGTACACTGAAGCTTTCTTT. It yields the protein CSATGQTRYTEAFF.

This clonotype was seen at least ten times. The rearrangement links TRBV30 to TRBJ1-2, with a possible D match to TRBD1 (5 bases). Germline V gene lookup returns CDR1 GTSNPN and CDR2 SVGIG (reference sequence). V lost 0 bases and J lost 8, with 19 bases in between. This CDR3 has 15 residues. In DNA, the CDR3 is TGTGCCTGGAGTGTACAGGCAGCGCCCGCGGGGGGCTACACCTTC. As protein: CAWSVQAAPAGGYTF.

This clonotype was detected ten times or more. V gene TRBV18 combines with J gene TRBJ2-5, with 8 bases matching TRBD2. Losses at the gene ends were 0 bases for V and 3 bases for J; bases not matched to a gene: 6. Germline V CDR1 and CDR2: KGHSH, LQKENI. The CDR3 runs to 16 residues. Written as DNA, the CDR3 is TGTGCCAGCTCACCACCTAACCTAGCGGGTAAAGAGACCCAGTACTTC. Translated: CASSPPNLAGKETQYF.

With regard to this clonotype: This could be a read error, since a much larger clone is one nucleotide away. The chain carries TRBV27 and TRBJ1-1; D gene ambiguous. This CDR3 is built from 16 residues. CDR1 and CDR2 from the germline V gene are MNHEY and SMNVEV (reference sequence). The CDR3 nucleotides read TGTGTCAGCAGTTTCCGGGCCCAGGATGGCGTGGGTGAAGCTTTCTTT. Encoded protein: CVSSFRAQDGVGEAFF.

This clonotype was seen many times. The chain links TRBV28 to TRBJ2-7; 8 positions agree with TRBD1. V dropped 5 bases and J dropped 3; count of bases not matched to a gene: 6. The germline gives CDR1 MDHEN, CDR2 SYDVKM. The CDR3 is made up of 14 amino acids. The CDR3, as DNA: TGTGCCAGCAGTCCCCCGGGACAGGTCTACGAGCAGTACTTC. This codes for CASSPPGQVYEQYF.

This clonotype appeared a few times. The chain couples TRBV20-1 to TRBJ2-7; D is perhaps TRBD1 or TRBD2 (5 bases each). The CDR3 covers 13 residues. The germline gives CDR1 DFQATT, CDR2 SNEGSKA (reference sequence). The germline V and J ends were trimmed by 4 bases and 3 bases, with 13 bases remaining between them. The CDR3 DNA follows: TGCAGTGCTACTGGGGGTGCCCTCTACGAGCAGTACTTC. This sequence encodes CSATGGALYEQYF.

The rearrangement joins TRBV6-2 or TRBV6-3 to TRBJ1-1; possible D gene TRBD1, 6 bases. Germline lookup yields CDR1 MNHEY and CDR2 SVGEGT. The V gene lost 4 bases and the J gene lost 8 bases, with 11 bases spanning the gap. This CDR3 is built from 12 residues. The CDR3 loop is CASSSTGLEAFF. The CDR3 bases are TGTGCCAGCAGTTCGACAGGCCTAGAAGCTTTCTTT.

On this clonotype: An end of the junction does not agree with germline; a read error may underlie this. The genes are TRBV20-1 and TRBJ2-7; the D is unclear. Germline assignment: CDR1 DFQATT and CDR2 SNEGSKA (reference sequence). The CDR3 sequence is 16 residues long. The CDR3 loop reads CCATWPLATNSYEQYF. The CDR3 coding sequence is TGCTGTGCTACTTGGCCCCTTGCAACAAACTCCTACGAGCAGTACTTC.

This chain links TRBV27 with TRBJ2-7; tentative D call: TRBD2 (7 bases). Germline V CDR1 and CDR2: MNHEY, SMNVEV (reference sequence). The CDR3 sequence is 14 residues long. The germline V and J ends were trimmed by 4 bases and 2 bases, with 12 bases remaining between them. CDR3 in DNA: TGTGCCAGCAGTTCTAGGGAGGGGGCCTACGAGCAGTACTTC. Translation gives CASSSREGAYEQYF.

This rearrangement joins TRBV18 to TRBJ2-1; the D gene is possibly TRBD1 (6 bases). Trimming cost V 6 bases and J 1 base, with 16 bases left between them. Per the germline V gene, CDR1 is KGHSH and CDR2 is LQKENI. This CDR3 is 16 amino acids long. For the CDR3, the DNA is TGTGCCAGCTCGTCTCGCGGACAGCCATCCTACAATGAGCAGTTCTTC. Translation: CASSSRGQPSYNEQFF.

This clonotype was seen repeatedly, ten times or more. This chain uses TRBV12-3 or TRBV12-4 with TRBJ1-4; D is uncertain. This CDR3 has 12 amino acids. The germline V and J ends were trimmed by 3 bases and 8 bases, with 7 bases remaining between them. The CDR3 loop is CASSFRREKLFF. CDR3 nucleotide sequence: TGTGCCAGCAGTTTTCGACGGGAAAAACTGTTTTTT.

This clonotype was counted ten times or more. The genes are TRBV20-1 and TRBJ2-7, with no clear D. Between the trimmed V and J ends, which lost 0 bases and 2 bases, there was a span of 11 bases. The CDR3 is made up of 14 amino acids. The germline V gene encodes CDR1 DFQATT and CDR2 SNEGSKA (reference sequence). CDR3 nucleotide sequence: TGCAGTGCTAGAGAGTCTACCACGGCCTACGAGCAGTACTTC. Encoded protein: CSARESTTAYEQYF.

This clonotype was seen repeatedly, ten times or more. This sequence joins TRBV29-1 and TRBJ1-1; 8 nucleotides line up with TRBD1. There are 14 residues in the CDR3. The germline gives CDR1 SQVTM, CDR2 ANQGSEA. After removal of 0 bases from V and 4 bases from J, the junction contained 4 bases not matched to a gene. CDR3 region: CSVEDTGGSTEAFF. CDR3 DNA sequence: TGCAGCGTTGAAGACACAGGGGGGAGCACTGAAGCTTTCTTT.

This clonotype was recorded many times. The chain has TRBV10-1 and TRBJ2-5; 13 bases fit TRBD2. The CDR3 is 17 amino acids. Germline CDR1 is WNHNN and CDR2 is SYGVQD (reference sequence). V shed 3 bases and J 4 bases; nucleotides not matched to a gene: 8. The CDR3 sequence is CASSELGLAGDRETQYF. The CDR3 DNA is TGCGCCAGCAGTGAACTCGGACTAGCGGGGGATCGAGAGACCCAGTACTTC.